This T cell receptor beta chain was retrieved from a study of blood T cell repertoires in COVID-19. Background on the study: There were acute and convalescent COVID-19 samples, and they came from the United States, Italy and Spain.

In the original processing: Quantification of nucleated cells was approximated via reference gene primer amplification. Clones were sequenced by immunoSEQ multiplex PCR, and TCRdb holds only the in-frame ones, with some missing. V and J calls and clone size are copied from that table; D and trimming were computed from the DNA. The table includes just over 25,000 clones, roughly 88% detected once. CDR3 length: 15 amino acids. From germline, CDR1 is SGHDT and CDR2 YYEEEE. Trimming removed 3 bases from V and 10 bases from J; junction bases left unmatched: 9. This clone was seen just once. Source material: peripheral blood. The chain has TRBV5-6 and TRBJ1-6, with TRBD1 matching over 8 bases. The TCR originated in a human donor in a cohort sampled during active COVID-19. CDR3 region: CASSWATGATSPLHF. The CDR3 DNA reads as TGTGCCAGCAGCTGGGCGACAGGGGCGACCTCACCCCTCCACTTT.